The sample holds many counts of the clone carrying this T cell receptor (beta chain). Antigen unknown. This sample stems from a study of CD8 T cells in ankylosing spondylitis. Overall study findings and caveats: Made up of about eight highly homologous variants, a TCR beta motif appeared characteristic of ankylosing spondylitis blood. Matched synovial fluid from ankylosing spondylitis patients was reported to be enriched for disease-linked clones.

V was trimmed by 5 bases and J by 3 bases, leaving 12 bases between them. The CDR3 loop spans 13 amino acids. The germline V gene has CDR1 SQVTM and CDR2 ANQGSEA. Generation of TCR beta libraries employed quantitative 5'-RACE incorporating molecular barcodes. MiXCR, applied by TCRdb to the 5' RACE reads, yields one record per CDR3 protein. The profile shows almost 45,000 distinct CDR3 sequences, approximately 11% of them singletons. This sequence was found in a male donor with ankylosing spondylitis or in good health (not recorded which). V and J are TRBV29-1 and TRBJ2-3; perhaps TRBD2 as D (5 bases). The sequenced material came from blood, either unsorted or a sorted T cell fraction (not recorded which). The CDR3, as DNA: TGCAGCGTTAGCCTAGCCCCAACAGATACGCAGTATTTT. Amino acid sequence: CSVSLAPTDTQYF.